A single sample gave rise to the 22 T cell receptor beta chains below, sequenced in a study of shared clonotypes between healthy human individuals. This table comes from immunoSEQ multiplex PCR, and its TCRdb copy is limited to in-frame clones, with some not included. The sample shows around 2.1 million clones, 90% to 97% of them seen only once. Sequenced sample: naive CD4+ T cells sorted from blood. The subset: CD45RA+ positively selected. These receptors came from a man aged 18 to 29 in good health.

This chain links TRBV5-6 with TRBJ1-3; 8 bases fit TRBD1. Germline-derived CDR1 and CDR2 are SGHDT and YYEEEE. The CDR3 sequence is 15 residues long. V lost 2 bases, J lost 1 base, and 2 bases stayed unmatched. The CDR3 nucleotides are TGTGCCAGCAGCTTCTACAGGGGGTCTGGAAACACCATATATTTT. As protein: CASSFYRGSGNTIYF.

As for this clone: The sample carries other DNA sequences with the same CDR3. This rearrangement joins TRBV6-5 to TRBJ2-7, with 9 bases fitting TRBD1. Trimming at V came to 5 bases and at J to 4 bases, leaving 3 bases not matched to a gene. Germline CDR1 is MNHEY and CDR2 is SVGAGI. This CDR3 is 13 amino acids long. CDR3 nucleotides: TGTGCCAGCAGTACGGACAGGGGTTACGAGCAGTACTTC. This gives the protein CASSTDRGYEQYF.

The CDR3 DNA is TGTGCCAGCACCTCCTTAGCGGGAGACTACAATGAGCAGTTCTTC. Translating gives CASTSLAGDYNEQFF. V usage is TRBV5-4 and J usage is TRBJ2-1; 9 nucleotides match TRBD2. CDR3 length: 15 residues. From germline, CDR1 is SGHNT and CDR2 YYREEE (reference sequence). The V and J ends lost 6 bases and 3 bases, in that order; junction bases with no gene match: 7.

The chain carries TRBV28 and TRBJ2-1; 9 bases map to TRBD1. Germline assignment: CDR1 MDHEN and CDR2 SYDVKM. This CDR3 is built from 16 residues. The V and J ends lost 6 bases and 4 bases, in that order; junction bases with no gene match: 10. The CDR3 bases are TGTGCCAGCAGCCACCGGGACAGGGCTTTGTACAATGAGCAGTTCTTC. It specifies CASSHRDRALYNEQFF.

Turning to this clone: At one end the junction does not follow the germline gene, possibly because of a read error. The chain uses TRBV7-7 and TRBJ2-5, with 9 bases fitting TRBD2. This CDR3 is 18 amino acids long. The germline V gene encodes CDR1 SSHAT and CDR2 FNYEAQ (reference sequence). This CDR3 reads CASSPQLSGGISQETQYF. The CDR3 bases are TGTGCTAGCAGCCCCCAACTAAGCGGGGGGATCTCCCAAGAGACCCAGTACTTC.

This chain links TRBV11-2 with TRBJ2-7; D call uncertain. Per the germline V gene, CDR1 is SGHAT and CDR2 is FQNNGV. The germline V and J ends were trimmed by 5 bases and 5 bases, with 16 bases remaining between them. This CDR3 is 14 amino acids long. The CDR3 loop reads CASSPIVGFHEQYF. DNA of the CDR3: TGTGCCAGCAGCCCAATCGTGGGTTTCCACGAGCAGTACTTC.

The chain has TRBV7-6 and TRBJ2-7; TRBD1 aligns across 8 bases. The CDR3 contains 15 residues. Germline trimming cut 2 bases from V and 3 bases from J; bases unmatched to any gene: 6. Germline V CDR1 and CDR2: SGHVS, FNYEAQ. The CDR3 DNA follows: TGTGCCAGCAGCTTAAAAACCGGGACAGGCTACGAGCAGTACTTC. It encodes CASSLKTGTGYEQYF.

This chain joins TRBV7-9 and TRBJ1-4; no reliable D call. The V end lost 2 bases, the J end lost 2 bases, and 21 bases lay between the germline ends. The CDR3 covers 19 residues. Looked up from germline, CDR1 is SEHNR and CDR2 is FQNEAQ (reference sequence). The CDR3 DNA reads as TGTGCCAGCAGCTTAAAGGACGGCCGCGCGGTTCCGACTAATGAAAAACTGTTTTTT. Its protein is CASSLKDGRAVPTNEKLFF.

The rearrangement joins TRBV2 to TRBJ1-6; D is ambiguous. Germline V gene sequence: CDR1 SNHLY, CDR2 FYNNEI. V lost 0 bases to trimming and J lost 9 bases, with 9 bases between them. The CDR3 contains 14 residues. CDR3 region: CASSEAAGISPLHF. In nucleotides, the CDR3 is TGTGCCAGCAGTGAAGCGGCGGGGATTTCACCCCTCCACTTT.

This chain joins TRBV7-9 and TRBJ1-3, with 7 nucleotides matching TRBD1. The trim removed 5 bases at V and 4 bases at J, leaving 2 bases unmatched. The length of the CDR3 is 13 residues. Germline lookup yields CDR1 SEHNR and CDR2 FQNEAQ (reference sequence). The CDR3 here is CASSEGQGNTIYF. The CDR3 bases are TGTGCCAGCAGCGAGGGACAGGGAAACACCATATATTTT. Based on the CDR3 plus reference TRBV7-9 and TRBJ1-3, the full variable domain is DTGVSQNPRHKITKRGQNVTFRCDPISEHNRLYWYRQTLGQGPEFLTYFQNEAQLEKSRLLSDRFSAERPKGSFSTLEIQRTEQGDSAMYLCASSEGQGNTIYFGEGSWLTVV.

This clone was seen just once. The chain uses TRBV5-6 and TRBJ2-1; 9 positions agree with TRBD1. The CDR3 is 15 residues long. The trim removed 2 bases at V and 7 bases at J, leaving 7 bases unmatched. The germline CDR1 and CDR2 sequences are SGHDT and YYEEEE. CDR3 sequence: CASSFPGTGLNEQFF. DNA for the CDR3: TGTGCCAGCAGCTTCCCCGGGACAGGGTTGAATGAGCAGTTCTTC.

The chain joins TRBV5-4 to TRBJ1-2, with D unresolved. The V end was cut by 1 base, the J end by 4 bases, with 8 bases between. The CDR3 spans 13 residues. Germline loops: CDR1 SGHNT, CDR2 YYREEE (reference sequence). This CDR3 reads CASSLKGSYGYTF. In nucleotides, the CDR3 is TGTGCCAGCAGCTTGAAGGGCAGCTATGGCTACACCTTC. Full variable domain (missing parts from reference TRBV5-4 and TRBJ1-2): ETGVTQSPTHLIKTRGQQVTLRCSSQSGHNTVSWYQQALGQGPQFIFQYYREEENGRGNFPPRFSGLQFPNYSSELNVNALELDDSALYLCASSLKGSYGYTFGSGTRLTVV.

Note on this clone: Other DNA sequences within the sample encode an identical CDR3. The CDR3: CASSLASGSYEQYF. For the CDR3, the DNA is TGTGCCAGCAGCTTGGCTAGCGGGAGCTACGAGCAGTACTTC. The chain uses TRBV5-4 and TRBJ2-7; 10 bases line up with TRBD2. The germline V gene has CDR1 SGHNT and CDR2 YYREEE (reference sequence). CDR3 length: 14 residues. Trimming cost V 0 bases and J 3 bases; bases outside gene matches: 0. The variable domain in full, completed from reference TRBV5-4 and TRBJ2-7, reads ETGVTQSPTHLIKTRGQQVTLRCSSQSGHNTVSWYQQALGQGPQFIFQYYREEENGRGNFPPRFSGLQFPNYSSELNVNALELDDSALYLCASSLASGSYEQYFGPGTRLTVT.

V usage is TRBV6-5 and J usage is TRBJ2-7; D perhaps matches TRBD1 (5 bases). The CDR3 runs 14 residues. V dropped 2 bases and J dropped 2 bases, with 10 bases sitting between them. CDR1 MNHEY and CDR2 SVGAGI come from the germline V gene. This chain's CDR3 is CASSYPTGTYEQYF. The CDR3 DNA reads TGTGCCAGCAGTTACCCTACAGGAACCTACGAGCAGTACTTC.

The chain recombines TRBV28 with TRBJ2-5; either TRBD1 or TRBD2 may supply D (5 bases each). Germline lookup yields CDR1 MDHEN and CDR2 SYDVKM. V was trimmed by 6 bases and J by 1 base, leaving 12 bases between them. The CDR3 extends over 14 amino acids. Written as DNA, the CDR3 is TGTGCCAGCAGAACCCGGGACCCCCAAGAGACCCAGTACTTC. Protein product: CASRTRDPQETQYF.

The V call is TRBV5-1, the J call TRBJ2-5; D remains unclear. Germline V lookup: CDR1 SGHRS, CDR2 YFSETQ. This CDR3 region has 16 residues. V lost 2 bases and J lost 2, with 16 bases in between. Here the CDR3 reads CASSLLPTELQETQYF. The CDR3 DNA reads as TGCGCCAGCAGCTTACTGCCTACCGAGCTTCAAGAGACCCAGTACTTC.

The V and J genes are TRBV19 and TRBJ2-7, with D tentatively TRBD1 or TRBD2 (5 bases each). V gave up 7 bases and J gave up 3 bases, with 19 bases separating them. CDR3 length: 15 amino acids. Per germline, CDR1 LNHDA and CDR2 SQIVND (reference sequence). CDR3 region: CASTPGARGNYEQYF. CDR3 coding DNA: TGTGCCAGTACCCCTGGGGCGAGGGGTAACTACGAGCAGTACTTC.

This clone was seen once. The rearrangement joins TRBV28 to TRBJ1-2; D might be TRBD1 (5 bases). CDR3 length equals 13 residues. V was trimmed by 6 bases and J by 3 bases, leaving 11 bases between them. Germline-derived CDR1 and CDR2 are MDHEN and SYDVKM. In DNA, the CDR3 is TGTGCCAGCAGAACCTCAGGGTACTATGGCTACACCTTC. This sequence encodes CASRTSGYYGYTF.

This rearrangement joins TRBV5-1 to TRBJ2-7; maybe TRBD2 (6 bases). Between the trimmed V and J ends, which lost 6 bases and 6 bases, there was a span of 25 bases. The CDR3 runs 16 residues. Germline-derived CDR1 and CDR2 are SGHRS and YFSETQ. In DNA form, the CDR3 reads TGCGCCAGCACCCGGGGGATGAGTGAGGAAATCCGCGAGCAGTACTTC. Protein sequence: CASTRGMSEEIREQYF.

J is TRBJ2-7 and V is TRBV6-1; tentatively, D is TRBD1 or TRBD2 (6 bases each). Trimming cost V 4 bases and J 6 bases, with 16 bases left between them. CDR3 length: 14 amino acids. Germline V gives CDR1 MNHNS, CDR2 SASEGT. CDR3 coding DNA: TGTGCCAGCAGTGGTAAGGGGGGAGCGGTCGAGCAGTACTTC. Translation: CASSGKGGAVEQYF.

The chain uses TRBV11-2 and TRBJ2-7, with TRBD1 matching over 11 bases. The CDR3 runs 16 residues. The V and J ends lost 1 base and 0 bases, in that order; junction bases with no gene match: 2. In germline, CDR1 is SGHAT, CDR2 FQNNGV. The CDR3 DNA reads TGTGCCAGCAGCTTAGCAGGGACAGGGGGCTCCTACGAGCAGTACTTC. Translation: CASSLAGTGGSYEQYF.

The rearrangement uses TRBV7-9 and TRBJ1-2, with D hard to call. This CDR3 contains 14 residues. Per the germline V gene, CDR1 is SEHNR and CDR2 is FQNEAQ (reference sequence). Trimming removed 5 bases at V and 4 bases at J, with 14 bases between. DNA for the CDR3: TGTGCCAGCAGCGCCCGACCTTGGGGCTATGGCTACACCTTC. It encodes CASSARPWGYGYTF.